The 5 T cell receptor beta chains presented below share a single source sample, sequenced in a study of T cells in Graves' hyperthyroidism and ophthalmopathy. Amplified TCR beta CDR3 regions derived from RNA transcripts. RT-PCR in the first round (using the HTBI primer set) targeted the TCR CDR3. Using its own MiXCR run on the multiplex PCR reads, TCRdb lists one record per CDR3 protein. The repertoire holds about 480,000 distinct CDR3 sequences, with roughly 14% as singletons. Material for sequencing was blood. These receptors all stem from a woman under 30 with Graves' hyperthyroidism.

Many counts were recorded for this clonotype. The chain couples TRBV27 to TRBJ1-2, with D uncertain. This CDR3 contains 13 residues. Germline V CDR1 and CDR2: MNHEY, SMNVEV (reference sequence). With 0 bases removed from V and 8 bases from J, the gap between germline ends came to 10 bases. Here the CDR3 reads CASSLSAGVGYTF. The DNA for the CDR3 is TGTGCCAGCAGTTTATCGGCCGGGGTGGGCTACACCTTC.

This clonotype was seen many times. This rearrangement joins TRBV19 to TRBJ1-2; D not resolved. Germline CDR1 is LNHDA and CDR2 is SQIVND (reference sequence). Trimming cost V 0 bases and J 8 bases, with 7 bases left between them. This CDR3 is 12 amino acids long. CDR3 region: CASSIEDRGYTF. The DNA of the CDR3 is TGTGCCAGTAGTATAGAGGATCGCGGCTACACCTTC.

Remarks on this clonotype: It may be a read error: a sequence one base away is much more abundant. The rearrangement joins TRBV27 to TRBJ1-6; possible D gene TRBD1, 5 bases. The CDR3 length is 16 residues. The germline CDR1 and CDR2 sequences are MNHEY and SMNVEV (reference sequence). The CDR3 DNA is TGTACCAGCAGTTCCTCGGGGGTCTCCTATAATTCACCCCTCCACTTT. It is translated as CTSSSSGVSYNSPLHF.

The V call is TRBV6-9, the J call TRBJ2-7, with D possibly called TRBD1 or TRBD2 (7 bases each). Germline lookup yields CDR1 MNHGY and CDR2 SVAAGI. The CDR3 contains 15 residues. V gave up 4 bases and J gave up 2 bases, with 15 bases separating them. The CDR3 spells CASSSNPGGAYEQYF. DNA of the CDR3: TGTGCCAGCAGTTCCAACCCAGGGGGGGCCTACGAGCAGTACTTC.

In regard to this clonotype: A much larger clone lies a single base off, so this may be a read error. The conserved final phenylalanine or tryptophan is absent from the CDR3, which likely points to a read error. The chain has TRBV12-3 or TRBV12-4 and TRBJ2-7; the match to TRBD1 covers 10 bases. The ends lost 5 bases at V and 5 bases at J; junction bases unmatched: 15. The CDR3 extends over 17 amino acids. The CDR3 sequence: CASSPSRAGQGTHEQYL. In DNA form, the CDR3 reads TGTGCCAGCAGTCCCTCCCGCGCGGGACAGGGGACCCACGAGCAGTACCTC.